The 10 T cell receptor beta chains below come from one sample, sequenced in a study of blood T cell repertoires in COVID-19. Repertoires were generated with immunoSEQ multiplex PCR, while TCRdb's copy carries only in-frame clones and drops some. The sample contains 150,000 or so clones, roughly nine tenths of which appear only once. The sequenced sample consisted of peripheral blood. These receptors all come from a man in his fifties with acute or convalescent COVID-19.

The chain employs TRBV4-1 and TRBJ2-3; no clear D. The germline CDR1 and CDR2 sequences are MGHRA and YSYEKL. The V gene lost 0 bases and the J gene lost 8 bases, with 9 bases spanning the gap. The CDR3 consists of 13 residues. The CDR3 DNA reads as TGCGCCAGCAGCCAAGACGAATGGAGTACGCAGTATTTT. Protein product: CASSQDEWSTQYF.

The chain carries TRBV6-5 and TRBJ1-5, with 7 bases identical to TRBD1. The CDR3 spans 15 residues. V lost 5 bases to trimming and J lost 2 bases; unmatched junction nucleotides: 6. Germline CDR1 MNHEY, CDR2 SVGAGI. DNA of the CDR3: TGTGCCAGCAGTCAGGGGGTGTACGGCAATCAGCCCCAGCATTTT. Its protein product is CASSQGVYGNQPQHF.

The V gene is TRBV9, the J gene TRBJ1-2; TRBD1 agrees at 7 bases. The V gene end was trimmed by 3 bases and the J gene end by 4 bases; junction bases not matched to a gene: 9. This CDR3 region has 15 residues. CDR1 is SGDLS and CDR2 is YYNGEE in the germline V gene. CDR3 DNA sequence: TGTGCCAGCAGCGGAATGGGACAGTCGTTCTATGGCTACACCTTC. It encodes CASSGMGQSFYGYTF.

V is TRBV28 and J is TRBJ1-4; 8 bases agree with TRBD1. Looked up from germline, CDR1 is MDHEN and CDR2 is SYDVKM. The V gene end was trimmed by 5 bases and the J gene end by 2 bases; junction bases not matched to a gene: 16. The CDR3 totals 19 residues. CDR3 region: CASSTLRQGRGRTNEKLFF. In DNA, the CDR3 is TGTGCCAGCAGTACCTTACGACAGGGGAGGGGTAGGACTAATGAAAAACTGTTTTTT.

The chain carries TRBV7-8 and TRBJ2-5; TRBD1 matches 8 bases. This CDR3 comprises 15 residues. V lost 5 bases and J lost 2; bases outside the gene matches: 7. The germline V gene has CDR1 SGHVS and CDR2 FQNEAQ. The CDR3 nucleotides are TGTGCCAGCAGCCGGGGAACAGGGGGACAAGAGACCCAGTACTTC. It is translated as CASSRGTGGQETQYF.

The chain combines TRBV5-6 with TRBJ2-3; 12 bases align to TRBD2. Germline V lookup: CDR1 SGHDT, CDR2 YYEEEE. V was pared by 1 base and J by 0 bases, with 0 bases of the junction left unmatched. The CDR3 is made up of 16 amino acids. CDR3 nucleotide sequence: TGTGCCAGCAGCTTGACTAGCGGGGGGAGCACAGATACGCAGTATTTT. Its protein is CASSLTSGGSTDTQYF.

The CDR3 DNA follows: TGTGCCAGCAGTTACTCGAACCTATACCGGCAGTACGTC. As protein: CASSYSNLYRQYV. This chain uses TRBV6-2 or TRBV6-3 with TRBJ2-7; D not certain. The CDR3 loop spans 13 amino acids. CDR1 and CDR2 from the germline V gene are MNHEY and SVGEGT. Trimming stripped 0 bases from V and 9 bases from J, with 12 bases between.

V usage is TRBV2 and J usage is TRBJ2-7; TRBD2 is a possible D gene (6 bases). Germline V lookup: CDR1 SNHLY, CDR2 FYNNEI. The CDR3 totals 13 residues. Trimming shortened V by 1 base and J by 8 bases, and 12 bases separated the two germline ends. CDR3 nucleotides: TGTGCCAGCAGTGAAGGACTTCGGGGGAAGCAGTACGTC. Its protein is CASSEGLRGKQYV.

The chain is built from TRBV11-3 and TRBJ1-3; D unresolved. With 11 bases removed from V and 0 bases from J, the gap between germline ends came to 20 bases. The CDR3 has 16 amino acids. The germline gives CDR1 SGHNT, CDR2 YENEEA. The CDR3 region is CAPLPYGVNSGNTIYF. The CDR3 DNA sequence: TGTGCCCCCCTTCCGTATGGAGTAAACTCTGGAAACACCATATATTTT.

The chain recombines TRBV4-2 with TRBJ1-4; 10 bases align to TRBD1. With 0 bases clipped from V and 0 bases from J, the junction kept 4 bases outside the gene matches. CDR1 LGHNA and CDR2 YNFKEQ come from the germline V gene. The CDR3 runs 18 residues. The CDR3 here is CASSQEGQGTSTNEKLFF. The CDR3 nucleotides are TGTGCCAGCAGCCAAGAGGGACAGGGGACATCAACTAATGAAAAACTGTTTTTT.